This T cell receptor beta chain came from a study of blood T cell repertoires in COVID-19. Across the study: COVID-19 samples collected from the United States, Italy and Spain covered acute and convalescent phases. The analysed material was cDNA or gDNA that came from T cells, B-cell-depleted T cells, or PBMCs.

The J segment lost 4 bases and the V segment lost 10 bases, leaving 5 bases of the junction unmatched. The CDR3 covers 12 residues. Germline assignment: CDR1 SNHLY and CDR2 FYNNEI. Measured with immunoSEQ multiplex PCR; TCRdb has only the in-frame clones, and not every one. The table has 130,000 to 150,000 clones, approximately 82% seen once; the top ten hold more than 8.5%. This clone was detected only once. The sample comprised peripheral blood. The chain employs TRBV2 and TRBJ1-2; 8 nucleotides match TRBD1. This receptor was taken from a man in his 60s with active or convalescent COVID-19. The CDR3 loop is CAKGQEFYGYTF. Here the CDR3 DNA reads TGTGCCAAGGGACAGGAGTTCTATGGCTACACCTTC.